The sequence of this T cell receptor (beta chain) was determined in a study of T cell repertoires in cytomegalovirus infection. Turning to the study itself: It was recently identified HLA-C-restricted and well-studied HLA-B-restricted CMV epitopes that the study used. Study results and limitations: Frequencies of public TCR beta families were cumulated, and this identified carriers of CMV plus the relevant HLA.

TCRdb analysed the reads with MiXCR anew, one entry per CDR3 protein. The sample gives under 850,000 distinct CDR3 sequences, around 30% of which show up once; over 15% is in the top ten. Many counts were recorded for this clonotype. The antigen is not known. The source is a human donor in good health (CMV status not recorded). Some clones in this sample may be carry-over from other donors' samples. The sequencing here drew on cultured PBMCs, taken from culture after CMV antigen stimulation.

The DNA for the CDR3 is TGTGCCAGCAGCTTTTACGGTGGGAGCTACACTGAAGCTTTCTTT. It encodes CASSFYGGSYTEAFF. V is TRBV7-6 and J is TRBJ1-1; D unclear. The CDR3 sequence is 15 residues long. With 3 bases removed from V and 3 bases from J, the gap between germline ends came to 14 bases. Germline values: CDR1 SGHVS, CDR2 FNYEAQ.